The clone carrying this T cell receptor beta chain was found a few times. Its matching antigen is unknown. Before sequencing took place, the ViraFEST assay used viral peptide pools to expand antigen-specific CD4+ T cells. Isolation of CD4+ T cells took place after more than 9 days of culture. Participants received two doses of either the BNT162b2 or mRNA-1273 vaccine. This sample is part of a study of vaccination effects on CD4 cells after COVID-19. Points from the study as a whole: Marked contraction was observed in infection-induced and vaccine-induced clones late after vaccination.

The protocol was immunoSEQ multiplex PCR, while the TCRdb copy is restricted to in-frame clones and leaves out a portion. The repertoire includes roughly 71,000 clones, roughly three quarters of them detected once, and 0.9% to 1% sits in the top ten. There are 14 residues in the CDR3. V shed 3 bases and J shed 2 bases, with 13 bases lying between them. Germline V gene data show CDR1 as DFQATT and CDR2 as SNEGSKA (reference sequence). Sample: CD4+ T cells from PBMCs cultured with HCoV-OC43 spike peptides, taken after COVID-19 vaccination. The subset here: HCoV-OC43 spike overlapping peptide pool stimulation. The receptor was isolated from a human donor who received a COVID-19 vaccine. The rearrangement links TRBV20-1 to TRBJ2-5; D uncertain. The CDR3 region is CSASPSTQQETQYF. In DNA form, the CDR3 reads TGCAGTGCTAGTCCGAGTACCCAACAAGAGACCCAGTACTTC.